The present T cell receptor (beta chain) was sequenced within a study of shared clonotypes between healthy human individuals. In this sample, this clone turned up a few times. What it binds is unknown. Other DNA sequences in this sample translate to the same CDR3. Study-wide findings and caveats: Rarefaction gave evidence that sorted-subset sequencing remained incomplete despite large depth.

V gave up 5 bases and J gave up 5 bases, with 9 bases separating them. The CDR3 is 12 amino acids. The germline CDR1 and CDR2 sequences are SGHTA and FQGNSA. In the sorted-subset replicate PCRs, roughly 210 ng DNA, around 30,000 T cell genomes, was used. This table comes from immunoSEQ multiplex PCR, and its TCRdb copy is limited to in-frame clones, with some not included. The sample shows 2 million to 3 million clones, more than 90% of them seen only once. A split of CD4+ cells into CD45RA+ naive and CD45RA-negative memory subsets was performed. V usage is TRBV7-2 and J usage is TRBJ1-2, with D perhaps matching TRBD1 (5 bases). The sequencing input was naive CD4+ T cells sorted from blood. The subset denotes: CD45RA+ positively selected. This TCR came from a man aged 18 to 35 in good health. In DNA, the CDR3 is TGTGCCAGCAGCCCAGGGACTTATGGCTACACCTTC. Translation: CASSPGTYGYTF.